One and the same sample provided the 24 T cell receptor beta chains below, sequenced in a study of response to subunit inactivated influenza vaccine. TCRdb re-derived calls from the RT-PCR reads in MiXCR, one entry per CDR3 protein. Of around 580,000 distinct CDR3 sequences listed, around 15% are singletons. This sample comprised PBMCs from blood, obtained 12 days after vaccination. These receptors all stem from a man aged 50-60 years who received an inactivated influenza vaccine.

This clonotype was seen many times. The chain combines TRBV11-1 with TRBJ2-2; no definite D call. The germline V gene has CDR1 SGHAT and CDR2 FQDESV (reference sequence). Trimming cost V 1 base and J 6 bases, with 6 bases left between them. The CDR3 length is 13 residues. CDR3 residues: CASSLVGSGELFF. The CDR3 coding sequence is TGTGCCAGCAGCTTAGTTGGCTCCGGGGAGCTGTTTTTT.

V is TRBV29-1 and J is TRBJ2-7; D perhaps matches TRBD2 (5 bases). Trimming stripped 4 bases from V and 6 bases from J, with 13 bases between. Germline CDR1 and CDR2: SQVTM and ANQGSEA. This CDR3 spans 12 amino acids. CDR3 in DNA: TGCAGCGTTGGGGAGTTACGATCCGAGCAGTACTTC. This sequence encodes CSVGELRSEQYF.

V is TRBV2 and J is TRBJ2-3, with 8 bases fitting TRBD2. This CDR3 is built from 15 residues. The V segment lost 2 bases and the J segment 3 bases; nucleotides outside the gene matches: 4. Germline values: CDR1 SNHLY, CDR2 FYNNEI. CDR3 DNA: TGTGCCAGCAGTGAATTTTCGGGGGGGACAGATACGCAGTATTTT. This gives the protein CASSEFSGGTDTQYF.

This rearrangement joins TRBV5-6 to TRBJ2-4; D unclear. The germline V gene encodes CDR1 SGHDT and CDR2 YYEEEE. Trimming took off 0 bases at V and 4 bases at J, with 8 bases between the two ends. The CDR3 consists of 14 residues. The CDR3, as DNA: TGTGCCAGCAGCTTGGCCGGGCAGAAAAACATTCAGTACTTC. This sequence encodes CASSLAGQKNIQYF.

In this sample, this clonotype turned up a few times. V and J are TRBV6-5 and TRBJ2-2, with 11 positions matching TRBD2. Germline V gene sequence: CDR1 MNHEY, CDR2 SVGAGI. V gave up 2 bases and J gave up 0 bases; unmatched junction bases: 5. The length of the CDR3 is 18 residues. The CDR3 here is CASSYPFSGGANTGELFF. The CDR3 bases are TGTGCCAGCAGTTACCCGTTTAGCGGGGGGGCGAACACCGGGGAGCTGTTTTTT.

V is TRBV4-3 and J is TRBJ1-6; unclear D gene. The CDR3 runs to 17 residues. Germline CDR1 LGHNA, CDR2 YSLEER. Trimming cost V 0 bases and J 2 bases, with 11 bases left between them. Here the CDR3 DNA reads TGCGCCAGCAGCCAAGATTTGAAAGGGACCTATAATTCACCCCTCCACTTT. This encodes CASSQDLKGTYNSPLHF.

This sequence joins TRBV7-2 and TRBJ2-5; either TRBD1 or TRBD2 may supply D (5 bases each). V dropped 2 bases and J dropped 1 base, with 11 bases sitting between them. Germline values: CDR1 SGHTA, CDR2 FQGNSA. The CDR3 extends over 15 amino acids. The CDR3 reads CASSLWGPSQETQYF. Here the CDR3 DNA reads TGTGCCAGCAGCTTATGGGGACCCAGCCAAGAGACCCAGTACTTC.

This clonotype came up a few times. The J gene is TRBJ2-3, the V gene TRBV6-1, with D possibly matching TRBD2 (6 bases). Germline CDR1 reads MNHNS; CDR2 reads SASEGT. CDR3 length equals 15 residues. Trimming stripped 6 bases from V and 0 bases from J, with 13 bases between. CDR3 coding DNA: TGTGCCAGCAGGGGCGGGGACGAGAGCACAGATACGCAGTATTTT. Translating gives CASRGGDESTDTQYF.

The chain is built from TRBV6-2 or TRBV6-3 and TRBJ2-7; D remains unclear. CDR3 length: 13 residues. Germline CDR1 MNHEY, CDR2 SVGEGT. V lost 6 bases and J 3 bases, leaving 12 bases between the germline ends. CDR3 in DNA: TGTGCCAGCAGCCCAGGATACTACTACGAGCAGTACTTC. Translated, it gives CASSPGYYYEQYF.

The rearrangement links TRBV9 to TRBJ2-5; D not resolved. Germline V gene sequence: CDR1 SGDLS, CDR2 YYNGEE. Trimming left V 0 bases short and J 4 bases short, with 13 bases between. The CDR3 extends over 15 amino acids. CDR3 region: CASSVALGGAETQYF. The CDR3 coding sequence is TGTGCCAGCAGCGTAGCCCTCGGCGGCGCAGAGACCCAGTACTTC.

There are a few counts of this clonotype. The J gene is TRBJ2-4, the V gene TRBV20-1; D is undetermined. V gave up 0 bases and J gave up 0 bases, with 9 bases separating them. Germline CDR1 reads DFQATT; CDR2 reads SNEGSKA (reference sequence). The CDR3 consists of 15 residues. The CDR3 spells CSARDPVLAKNIQYF. CDR3 DNA: TGCAGTGCTAGAGATCCCGTACTAGCCAAAAACATTCAGTACTTC.

V usage is TRBV5-6 and J usage is TRBJ2-1; 12 bases fit TRBD2. This CDR3 has 16 residues. The trim removed 3 bases at V and 7 bases at J, leaving 8 bases unmatched. The germline gives CDR1 SGHDT, CDR2 YYEEEE. Here the CDR3 DNA reads TGTGCCAGCAGCTCCCAGGGACTAGCGGGTATGAATGAGCAGTTCTTC. It codes for CASSSQGLAGMNEQFF.

This clonotype was recorded at least ten times. The chain couples TRBV7-9 to TRBJ2-3, with TRBD2 as a possible D gene (6 bases). V lost 4 bases and J lost 0, with 17 bases in between. The CDR3 runs to 17 residues. Germline CDR1 is SEHNR and CDR2 is FQNEAQ (reference sequence). The CDR3 DNA reads as TGTGCCAGCAGCTCCCAAGGACTAAGACGTAGCACAGATACGCAGTATTTT. Protein product: CASSSQGLRRSTDTQYF.

The genes are TRBV5-1 and TRBJ1-4; D might be TRBD1 (6 bases). V gave up 2 bases and J gave up 8 bases, with 13 bases separating them. This CDR3 has 14 amino acids. Germline V gene lookup returns CDR1 SGHRS and CDR2 YFSETQ. DNA of the CDR3: TGCGCCAGCAGCTTCTTCGGGGGCGAAGAAAAACTGTTTTTT. The encoded protein is CASSFFGGEEKLFF.

A few counts support this clonotype. This chain connects TRBV7-9 to TRBJ2-1, with 10 bases matching TRBD2. Germline V gives CDR1 SEHNR, CDR2 FQNEAQ (reference sequence). Unmatched junction bases numbered 4, after V lost 1 base and J lost 7 bases. This CDR3 has 15 residues. The CDR3 loop is CASSLVLAGWNEQFF. CDR3 DNA: TGTGCCAGCAGCTTAGTACTAGCGGGGTGGAATGAGCAGTTCTTC.

The V and J genes are TRBV7-2 and TRBJ1-2; 10 positions match TRBD1. V shed 4 bases and J 7 bases; nucleotides not matched to a gene: 3. This CDR3 has 13 residues. The germline CDR1 and CDR2 sequences are SGHTA and FQGNSA. The CDR3 nucleotides read TGTGCCAGCAGCTGGGGGACAGGGGTTGGCTACACCTTC. This encodes CASSWGTGVGYTF. Full variable domain (outside the CDR3, taken from reference TRBV7-2 and TRBJ1-2): GAGVSQSPSNKVTEKGKDVELRCDPISGHTALYWYRQSLGQGLEFLIYFQGNSAPDKSGLPSDRFSAERTGGSVSTLTIQRTQQEDSAVYLCASSWGTGVGYTFGSGTRLTVV.

The V call is TRBV4-1, the J call TRBJ2-3; 12 bases map to TRBD2. Per the germline V gene, CDR1 is MGHRA and CDR2 is YSYEKL. V shed 4 bases and J 0 bases; nucleotides not matched to a gene: 5. This CDR3 is built from 17 residues. The CDR3 spells CASSRQTSGGSTDTQYF. The CDR3 DNA reads as TGCGCCAGCAGCCGCCAGACTAGCGGGGGTAGCACAGATACGCAGTATTTT.

This clonotype was detected ten times or more. The CDR3 DNA reads as TGTGCCAGCAGTTTAAGATTCGACAGGGGGCTGGTAAAGAACGAGCAGTACTTC. Amino acid sequence: CASSLRFDRGLVKNEQYF. This chain connects TRBV28 to TRBJ2-7; TRBD1 aligns across 10 bases. This CDR3 comprises 18 residues. Germline V gives CDR1 MDHEN, CDR2 SYDVKM. V shed 2 bases and J 5 bases; nucleotides not matched to a gene: 15.

This clonotype was found many times. V gene TRBV20-1 combines with J gene TRBJ2-2, with 7 bases lining up with TRBD1. Germline lookup yields CDR1 DFQATT and CDR2 SNEGSKA (reference sequence). CDR3 length equals 16 residues. The V and J ends lost 1 base and 2 bases, in that order; junction bases with no gene match: 7. The DNA of the CDR3 is TGCAGTGCTAGAGCCCGAAGGACAGGAAACACCGGGGAGCTGTTTTTT. Encoded protein: CSARARRTGNTGELFF.

The rearrangement joins TRBV4-2 to TRBJ2-5, with a possible D match to TRBD2 (6 bases). This CDR3 is 16 amino acids long. Germline V gene lookup returns CDR1 LGHNA and CDR2 YNFKEQ. Trimming pared 5 bases from V and 1 base from J, leaving 17 bases between. The CDR3 reads CASSATRASAQETQYF. The DNA for the CDR3 is TGTGCCAGCAGCGCCACCCGGGCTAGCGCCCAAGAGACCCAGTACTTC.

The chain links TRBV14 to TRBJ2-7, with D possibly matching TRBD1 (6 bases). The CDR3 consists of 14 residues. Germline loops: CDR1 SGHDN, CDR2 FVKESK. Trimming cost V 7 bases and J 3 bases, with 16 bases left between them. The CDR3, as DNA: TGTGCCAGCACCCCCACAGGGTCCCTCTACGAGCAGTACTTC. It yields the protein CASTPTGSLYEQYF.

The rearrangement uses TRBV6-2 or TRBV6-3 and TRBJ2-2; 9 nucleotides line up with TRBD1. Germline V gene data show CDR1 as MNHEY and CDR2 as SVGEGT. V was pared by 4 bases and J by 5 bases, with 2 bases of the junction left unmatched. This CDR3 has 14 amino acids. CDR3 DNA sequence: TGTGCCAGCAGTTGGACAGGGGAAACCGGGGAGCTGTTTTTT. Translating it yields CASSWTGETGELFF.

V and J are TRBV29-1 and TRBJ1-1; D not resolved. Germline assignment: CDR1 SQVTM and CDR2 ANQGSEA. The V end lost 5 bases, the J end lost 0 bases, and 10 bases lay between the germline ends. The length of the CDR3 is 13 residues. The CDR3 region has the DNA TGCAGCGTTTGTTCGTCGCTGAACACTGAAGCTTTCTTT. Protein product: CSVCSSLNTEAFF.

This clonotype was picked up a small number of times. The rearrangement joins TRBV7-2 to TRBJ2-7; no clear D gene. Germline assignment: CDR1 SGHTA and CDR2 FQGNSA. The CDR3 runs 16 residues. Trimming took off 5 bases at V and 4 bases at J, with 21 bases between the two ends. For the CDR3, the DNA is TGTGCCAGCAGCCCCCGTGTGGGGAAAAAGGAGTACGAGCAGTACTTC. Its translation is CASSPRVGKKEYEQYF.